The text below deals with one T cell receptor beta chain. CDR1 is LNHDA, CDR2 SQIVND, per germline (reference sequence). The V and J ends lost 5 bases and 0 bases, in that order; junction bases with no gene match: 9. This CDR3 spans 16 amino acids. The sample originates from a study of OX40 agonist ivuxolimab in advanced cancers. Study-wide background: The study enrolled dose-escalation patients with hepatocellular carcinoma, melanoma, renal cell or head and neck cancer.

Using immunoSEQ multiplex PCR, the repertoire was profiled, and TCRdb retains in-frame clones only, with some absent. The sample contains under 100,000 clones, less than 85% of which appear only once. Baseline was the first blood sampling point, followed by cycle 4 day 1 and cycle 7 day 1. The rearrangement uses TRBV19 and TRBJ2-7; 8 nucleotides agree with TRBD1. The sequences come from CD4+ or CD8+ T cells sorted from blood, collected in a trial of the OX40 agonist ivuxolimab. This receptor was identified in an adult with an advanced solid tumor such as melanoma, head and neck, liver or kidney cancer. The CDR3 region is CASSGWTGRSSYEQYF. CDR3 sequence (DNA): TGTGCCAGTAGTGGGTGGACAGGGAGAAGCTCCTACGAGCAGTACTTC.